Listed below are T cell receptor beta chains from one sample, sequenced in a study of T-cell reconstitution after alpha-beta-depleted transplantation in children. TCRdb used MiXCR to reprocess the PCR reads, holding one entry per CDR3 protein. The profile covers around 960,000 distinct CDR3 sequences, with about 31% appearing a single time and roughly 28% taken by the ten largest. Here the sequenced sample was PBMCs, mostly from graft donor cells, taken 360 days after TCRalphabeta/CD19-depleted stem cell transplant. All receptors come from a boy younger than two who had a stem cell transplant for SCID, so the T cells may come from the graft donor. CDR3s include the opening cysteine and the closing phenylalanine or tryptophan. Fields, in order: V gene, clone size, D gene, J gene, CDR3 DNA, CDR3 protein. A D gene is named only where the DNA matches it firmly. Clone size appears in some rows only: once, few, many, or a class for an expanded clone.

TRBV13	once	NA	TRBJ2-1	TGTGCCAGCTATACCCAGGGGTCCCCTAGGCAGTTCTTC	CASYTQGSPRQFF
TRBV20-1	NA	TRBD1	TRBJ2-7	TGCAGTGCCATTAGATTAGGGACAGGCCCCTACGAGCAGTACTTC	CSAIRLGTGPYEQYF
TRBV6-2/TRBV6-3	NA	TRBD2	TRBJ2-4	TGTGCCAGCAGTTACTGGACTAGCGGGACCAAAAACATTCAGTACTTC	CASSYWTSGTKNIQYF
TRBV2	few	TRBD1	TRBJ1-2	TGTGCCAGCATCCCGGGCTTACAGGGGGTTATTAACTATGGCTACACCTTC	CASIPGLQGVINYGYTF
TRBV27	NA	TRBD2	TRBJ2-1	TGTGCCAGCGGCACTAGCGAGGGCAATGAGCAGTTCTTC	CASGTSEGNEQFF
TRBV12-3/TRBV12-4	many	NA	TRBJ2-5	TGTGCCAGCAGTTTCAATACCATAGGGACCCAGTACTTC	CASSFNTIGTQYF
TRBV7-2	few	NA	TRBJ2-3	TGTGCCAGCATGGCGAGTCCTACAGATACGCAGTATTTT	CASMASPTDTQYF
TRBV20-1	NA	NA	TRBJ2-3	TGCAGTGCACCTCCGGGACCCCGCAACACAGATACGCAGTATTTT	CSAPPGPRNTDTQYF
TRBV29-1	few	NA	TRBJ2-3	TGCAGCGTTGAAGGTGGGCAGGCGCAGTATTTT	CSVEGGQAQYF
TRBV20-1	NA	NA	TRBJ2-7	TGCAGTGCTATGGGTCCGGAGACAGAGTTCTCCTACGAGCAGTACTTC	CSAMGPETEFSYEQYF
TRBV5-1	NA	NA	TRBJ2-1	TGCGCCAGCAGCTTGTTGGGCCTAGCATGGAATGAGCAGTTCTTC	CASSLLGLAWNEQFF